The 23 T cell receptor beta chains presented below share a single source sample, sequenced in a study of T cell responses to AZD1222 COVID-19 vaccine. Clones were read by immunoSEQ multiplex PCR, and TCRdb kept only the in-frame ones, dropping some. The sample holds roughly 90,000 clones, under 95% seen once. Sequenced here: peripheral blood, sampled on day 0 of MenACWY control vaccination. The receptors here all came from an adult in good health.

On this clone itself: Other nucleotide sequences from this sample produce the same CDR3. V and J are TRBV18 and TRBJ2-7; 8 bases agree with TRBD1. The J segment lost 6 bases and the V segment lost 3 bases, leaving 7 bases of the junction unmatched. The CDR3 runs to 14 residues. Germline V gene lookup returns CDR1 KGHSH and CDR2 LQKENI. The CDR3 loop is CASSPGTGGVEQYF. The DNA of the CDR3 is TGTGCCAGCTCACCCGGGACAGGAGGCGTCGAGCAGTACTTC.

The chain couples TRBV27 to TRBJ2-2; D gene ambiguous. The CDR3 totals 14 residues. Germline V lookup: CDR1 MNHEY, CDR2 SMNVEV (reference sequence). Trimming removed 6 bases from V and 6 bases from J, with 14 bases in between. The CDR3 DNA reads TGTGCCAGCAGCCTCTCGGGTATCGCCGGGGAGCTGTTTTTT. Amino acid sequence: CASSLSGIAGELFF.

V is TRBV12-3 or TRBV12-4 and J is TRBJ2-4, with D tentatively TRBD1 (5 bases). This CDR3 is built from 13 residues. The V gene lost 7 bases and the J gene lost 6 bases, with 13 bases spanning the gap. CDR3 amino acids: CASNQRGINIQYF. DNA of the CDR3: TGTGCCAGCAACCAAAGGGGTATAAACATTCAGTACTTC.

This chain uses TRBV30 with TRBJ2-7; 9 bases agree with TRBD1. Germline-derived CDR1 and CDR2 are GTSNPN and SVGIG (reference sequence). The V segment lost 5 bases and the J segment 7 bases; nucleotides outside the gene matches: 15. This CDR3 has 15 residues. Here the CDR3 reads CAWLAAGTGTREQYF. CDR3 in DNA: TGTGCCTGGCTAGCGGCTGGGACAGGGACAAGGGAGCAGTACTTC.

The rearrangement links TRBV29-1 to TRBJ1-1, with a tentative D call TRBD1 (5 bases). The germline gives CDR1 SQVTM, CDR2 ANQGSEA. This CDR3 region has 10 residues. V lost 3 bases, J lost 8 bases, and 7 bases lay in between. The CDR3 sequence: CSVEGGEAFF. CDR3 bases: TGCAGCGTTGAGGGGGGGGAAGCTTTCTTT.

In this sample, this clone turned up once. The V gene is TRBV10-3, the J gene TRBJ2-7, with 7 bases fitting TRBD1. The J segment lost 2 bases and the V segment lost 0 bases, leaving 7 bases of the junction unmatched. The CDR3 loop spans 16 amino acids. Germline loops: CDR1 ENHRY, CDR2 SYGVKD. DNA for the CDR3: TGTGCCATCAGTGAGTCGAGGGGGCCAGGGACCTACGAGCAGTACTTC. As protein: CAISESRGPGTYEQYF.

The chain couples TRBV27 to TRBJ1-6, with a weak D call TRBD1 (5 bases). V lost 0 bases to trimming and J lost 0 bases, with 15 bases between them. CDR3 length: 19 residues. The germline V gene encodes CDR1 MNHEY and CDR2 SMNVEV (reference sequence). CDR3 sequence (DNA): TGTGCCAGCAGTTTATCGGCCCCCCTTGACAGCTCCTATAATTCACCCCTCCACTTT. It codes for CASSLSAPLDSSYNSPLHF.

The CDR3 region is CASSSRGFTRGEQFF. The CDR3 bases are TGTGCCAGCAGCTCTAGGGGGTTCACTAGGGGTGAGCAGTTCTTC. V and J are TRBV7-8 and TRBJ2-1, with a tentative D call TRBD1 (6 bases). The V end lost 4 bases, the J end lost 9 bases, and 19 bases lay between the germline ends. CDR3 length equals 15 residues. From germline, CDR1 is SGHVS and CDR2 FQNEAQ.

This chain's CDR3 is CASSGGRGGDTEAFF. CDR3 DNA: TGCGCCAGCAGCGGAGGAAGGGGAGGCGACACTGAAGCTTTCTTT. The V gene is TRBV5-1, the J gene TRBJ1-1; the D gene is possibly TRBD1 (5 bases). CDR1 and CDR2 from the germline V gene are SGHRS and YFSETQ. V shed 4 bases and J shed 3 bases, with 16 bases lying between them. CDR3 length equals 15 residues.

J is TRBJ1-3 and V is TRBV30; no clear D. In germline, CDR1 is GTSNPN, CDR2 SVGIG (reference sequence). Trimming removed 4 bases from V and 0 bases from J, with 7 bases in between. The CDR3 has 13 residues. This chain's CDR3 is CAWNSLSGNTIYF. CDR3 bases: TGTGCCTGGAACAGCCTCTCTGGAAACACCATATATTTT.

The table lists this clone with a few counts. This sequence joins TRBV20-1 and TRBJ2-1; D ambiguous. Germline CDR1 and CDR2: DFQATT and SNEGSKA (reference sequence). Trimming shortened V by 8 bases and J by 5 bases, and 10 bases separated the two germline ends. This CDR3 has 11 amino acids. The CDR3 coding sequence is TGCAGTCCTTCCGTAAACAATGAGCAGTTCTTC. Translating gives CSPSVNNEQFF.

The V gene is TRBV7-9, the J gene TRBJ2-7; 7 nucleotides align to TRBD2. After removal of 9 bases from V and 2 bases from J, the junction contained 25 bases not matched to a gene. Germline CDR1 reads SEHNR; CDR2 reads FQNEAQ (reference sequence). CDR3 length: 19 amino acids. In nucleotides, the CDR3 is TGTGCCAGTTCCCCCCGGGACCCCGAGGGTAGGCGGGAGACCTACGAGCAGTACTTC. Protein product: CASSPRDPEGRRETYEQYF.

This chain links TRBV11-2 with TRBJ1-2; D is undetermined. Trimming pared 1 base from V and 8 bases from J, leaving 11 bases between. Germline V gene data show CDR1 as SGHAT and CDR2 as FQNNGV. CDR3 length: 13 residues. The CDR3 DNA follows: TGTGCCAGCAGCTTAGCCCGCCTAGGAGGCTACACCTTC. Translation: CASSLARLGGYTF.

The CDR3 sequence is CASSLLQGSTDTQYF. In DNA, the CDR3 is TGCGCCAGCAGCTTGTTGCAGGGGAGCACAGATACGCAGTATTTT. The V call is TRBV5-1, the J call TRBJ2-3, with a weak D call TRBD1 (6 bases). Trimming shortened V by 1 base and J by 0 bases, and 9 bases separated the two germline ends. Germline V gives CDR1 SGHRS, CDR2 YFSETQ. The CDR3 covers 15 residues. Supplemented by reference TRBV5-1 and TRBJ2-3, the full variable domain reads KAGVTQTPRYLIKTRGQQVTLSCSPISGHRSVSWYQQTPGQGLQFLFEYFSETQRNKGNFPGRFSGRQFSNSRSEMNVSTLELGDSALYLCASSLLQGSTDTQYFGPGTRLTVL.

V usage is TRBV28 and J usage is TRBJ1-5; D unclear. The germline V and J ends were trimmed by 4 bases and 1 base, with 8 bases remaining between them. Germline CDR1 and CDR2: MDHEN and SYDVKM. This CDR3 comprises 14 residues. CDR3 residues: CASSSIDSNQPQHF. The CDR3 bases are TGTGCCAGCAGTTCCATAGACAGCAATCAGCCCCAGCATTTT.

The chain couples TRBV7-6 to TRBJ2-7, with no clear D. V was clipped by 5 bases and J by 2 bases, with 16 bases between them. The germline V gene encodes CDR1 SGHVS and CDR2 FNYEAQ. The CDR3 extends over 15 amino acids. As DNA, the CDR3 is TGTGCCAGCAGCCCACGAGAGGCAGGAACCTACGAGCAGTACTTC. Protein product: CASSPREAGTYEQYF.

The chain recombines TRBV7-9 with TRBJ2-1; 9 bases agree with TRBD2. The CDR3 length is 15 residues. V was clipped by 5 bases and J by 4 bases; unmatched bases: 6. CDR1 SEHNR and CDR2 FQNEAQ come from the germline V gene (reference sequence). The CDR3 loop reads CASSPAGGGYNEQFF. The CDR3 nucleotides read TGTGCCAGCAGCCCAGCGGGAGGTGGGTACAATGAGCAGTTCTTC.

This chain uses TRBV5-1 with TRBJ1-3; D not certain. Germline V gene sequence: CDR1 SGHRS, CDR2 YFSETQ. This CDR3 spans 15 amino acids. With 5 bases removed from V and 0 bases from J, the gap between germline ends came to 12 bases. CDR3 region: CASRENDASGNTIYF. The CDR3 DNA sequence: TGCGCCAGCAGAGAGAATGATGCCTCTGGAAACACCATATATTTT.

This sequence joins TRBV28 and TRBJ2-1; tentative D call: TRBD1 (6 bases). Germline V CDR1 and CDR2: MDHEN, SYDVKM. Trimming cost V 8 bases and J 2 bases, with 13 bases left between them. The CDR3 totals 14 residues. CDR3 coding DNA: TGTGCCAGCGCCTCTTGGACAGCCTACAATGAGCAGTTCTTC. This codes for CASASWTAYNEQFF.

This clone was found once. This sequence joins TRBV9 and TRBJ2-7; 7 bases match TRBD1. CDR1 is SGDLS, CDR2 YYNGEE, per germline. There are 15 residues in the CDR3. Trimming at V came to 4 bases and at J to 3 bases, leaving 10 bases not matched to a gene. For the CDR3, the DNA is TGTGCCAGCAGCCTTCGGGACAGCCCTCACTACGAGCAGTACTTC. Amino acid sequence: CASSLRDSPHYEQYF.

The DNA for the CDR3 is TGTGCCTGGACCTTATCCGGGCCCGGGGAGCAGTTCTTC. Its translation is CAWTLSGPGEQFF. V gene TRBV30 combines with J gene TRBJ2-1; D is uncertain. There are 13 residues in the CDR3. Germline V lookup: CDR1 GTSNPN, CDR2 SVGIG (reference sequence). V dropped 4 bases and J dropped 10 bases, with 17 bases sitting between them.

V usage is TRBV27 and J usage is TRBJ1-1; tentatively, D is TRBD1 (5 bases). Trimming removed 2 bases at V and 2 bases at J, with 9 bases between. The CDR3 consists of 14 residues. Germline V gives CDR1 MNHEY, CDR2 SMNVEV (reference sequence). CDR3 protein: CASSLRDGNTEAFF. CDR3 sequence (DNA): TGTGCCAGCAGTTTAAGGGACGGAAACACTGAAGCTTTCTTT.

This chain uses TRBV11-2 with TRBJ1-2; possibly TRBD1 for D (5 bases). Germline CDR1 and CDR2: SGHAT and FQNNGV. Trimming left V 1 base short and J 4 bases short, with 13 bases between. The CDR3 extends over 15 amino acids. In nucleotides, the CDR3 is TGTGCCAGCAGCTTAGCGGCGGGGGTAGGCTATGGCTACACCTTC. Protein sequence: CASSLAAGVGYGYTF.